Each of the 27 T cell receptor beta chains below was sequenced from the same sample in a study of cytomegalovirus exposure and HLA in healthy donors. Primers: 60 Vbeta forward and 13 Jbeta reverse. Sequencing was performed with immunoSEQ multiplex PCR; in TCRdb, only in-frame clones are kept and a portion is missing. This table has roughly 190,000 clones, almost 80% appearing once. Sequenced: PBMCs. These receptors all come from a woman younger than 35 in good health and CMV-seronegative.

The CDR3 loop is CASSQVPPAGGSDTQYF. CDR3 DNA sequence: TGTGCCAGCAGCCAAGTCCCGCCAGCGGGAGGTTCAGATACGCAGTATTTT. This chain links TRBV14 with TRBJ2-3; 9 positions agree with TRBD2. CDR1 is SGHDN, CDR2 FVKESK, per germline. The CDR3 runs 17 residues. After removal of 1 base from V and 4 bases from J, the junction contained 9 bases not matched to a gene.

The chain couples TRBV5-1 to TRBJ2-3; 7 bases are shared with TRBD1. CDR1 and CDR2 from the germline V gene are SGHRS and YFSETQ. This CDR3 has 15 amino acids. V gave up 0 bases and J gave up 4 bases; unmatched junction bases: 5. CDR3 nucleotide sequence: TGCGCCAGCAGCTTGGGAGGGGGCAGGGCAGATACGCAGTATTTT. This gives the protein CASSLGGGRADTQYF.

The V call is TRBV6-4, the J call TRBJ1-4; possible D gene TRBD1, 5 bases. This CDR3 has 15 residues. Trimming left V 1 base short and J 8 bases short, with 14 bases between. The germline CDR1 and CDR2 sequences are MRHNA and SNTAGT. The CDR3 DNA reads as TGTGCCAGCAGTGACTGGCACGTCAAGGGGGAAAAACTGTTTTTT. Its protein product is CASSDWHVKGEKLFF.

V usage is TRBV11-3 and J usage is TRBJ2-7, with no clear D. Trimming shortened V by 1 base and J by 2 bases, and 12 bases separated the two germline ends. The CDR3 is made up of 15 amino acids. Germline CDR1 SGHNT, CDR2 YENEEA. This CDR3 is CASSLGSSPTYEQYF. In nucleotides, the CDR3 is TGTGCCAGCAGCTTAGGAAGTTCACCTACCTACGAGCAGTACTTC. Full variable domain (missing parts from reference TRBV11-3 and TRBJ2-7): EAGVVQSPRYKIIEKKQPVAFWCNPISGHNTLYWYLQNLGQGPELLIRYENEEAVDDSQLPKDRFSAERLKGVDSTLKIQPAELGDSAVYLCASSLGSSPTYEQYFGPGTRLTVT.

Note on this clone: This likely comes from a read error, as the CDR3 has no conserved phenylalanine or tryptophan at its end. It is unclear where the CDR3 begins or ends on the DNA, so no DNA is shown, and the CDR3 is as TCRdb lists it. The chain recombines TRBV6-4 with TRBJ2-7; the table's D call TRBD1 went unverified against the DNA. The CDR3 is 12 residues long, ends included. Germline-derived CDR1 and CDR2 are MRHNA and SNTAGT. The CDR3 sequence is CASSDSTAGQGL.

The chain recombines TRBV2 with TRBJ1-1; no firm D call. The CDR3 covers 14 residues. The germline V gene encodes CDR1 SNHLY and CDR2 FYNNEI. Deletions cut 1 base from V and 3 bases from J, with 9 bases between. The CDR3 sequence is CASSEVATYTEAFF. The CDR3 DNA is TGTGCCAGCAGTGAAGTGGCCACGTACACTGAAGCTTTCTTT.

CDR3 sequence (DNA): TGTGCCAGCAGCCCACATTTGGAGGGCGGGGAGCTGTTTTTT. This sequence encodes CASSPHLEGGELFF. This chain uses TRBV9 with TRBJ2-2; the D gene is possibly TRBD2 (6 bases). CDR1 SGDLS and CDR2 YYNGEE come from the germline V gene. Deletions cut 4 bases from V and 7 bases from J, with 14 bases between. The CDR3 extends over 14 amino acids.

This rearrangement joins TRBV5-1 to TRBJ1-2; D might be TRBD1 (5 bases). The germline V gene encodes CDR1 SGHRS and CDR2 YFSETQ. The CDR3 loop spans 15 amino acids. V lost 5 bases, J lost 2 bases, and 16 bases lay in between. The CDR3 here is CASSQNPGSNYGYTF. In DNA form, the CDR3 reads TGCGCCAGCAGTCAGAATCCAGGGTCGAACTATGGCTACACCTTC.

J is TRBJ2-7 and V is TRBV6-1; possible D gene TRBD2, 5 bases. This CDR3 has 14 amino acids. CDR1 is MNHNS and CDR2 is SASEGT in the germline V gene. V gave up 2 bases and J gave up 6 bases, with 14 bases separating them. CDR3 loop: CASSETLQAGEQYF. The CDR3 coding sequence is TGTGCCAGCAGTGAAACACTGCAGGCGGGCGAGCAGTACTTC.

This chain uses TRBV6-5 with TRBJ1-5; D not resolved. Deletions cut 6 bases from V and 7 bases from J, with 13 bases between. Germline V gives CDR1 MNHEY, CDR2 SVGAGI. The CDR3 sequence is 13 residues long. In nucleotides, the CDR3 is TGTGCCAGCAGCCCCCGCTTGGGCCAGCCCCAGCATTTT. Amino acid sequence: CASSPRLGQPQHF.

The gene calls are TRBV10-1 and TRBJ2-3, with 9 bases lining up with TRBD2. This CDR3 has 17 residues. CDR1 WNHNN and CDR2 SYGVQD come from the germline V gene (reference sequence). Unmatched junction bases numbered 8, after V lost 0 bases and J lost 4 bases. The DNA of the CDR3 is TGCGCCAGCAGTGAGTCGTCGGGACTAGCTGGTGCAGATACGCAGTATTTT. Protein product: CASSESSGLAGADTQYF.

This chain links TRBV14 with TRBJ2-4; maybe TRBD2 (5 bases). Germline V lookup: CDR1 SGHDN, CDR2 FVKESK. V gave up 3 bases and J gave up 0 bases, with 6 bases separating them. This CDR3 is 14 amino acids long. CDR3 residues: CASSQGVAKNIQYF. The CDR3 coding sequence is TGTGCCAGCAGCCAGGGAGTAGCCAAAAACATTCAGTACTTC.

The rearrangement links TRBV7-2 to TRBJ1-4; D remains unclear. Between the trimmed V and J ends, which lost 1 base and 7 bases, there was a span of 7 bases. The CDR3 has 13 amino acids. The V gene's germline CDR1 is SGHTA and CDR2 FQGNSA. This CDR3 reads CASSLDHSEKLFF. The CDR3 region has the DNA TGTGCCAGCAGCTTAGACCATAGTGAAAAACTGTTTTTT.

The V call is TRBV19, the J call TRBJ1-2; 7 bases fit TRBD1. J lost 10 bases, V lost 7 bases, and 15 bases had no gene match. This CDR3 contains 14 residues. The germline gives CDR1 LNHDA, CDR2 SQIVND (reference sequence). In DNA form, the CDR3 reads TGTGCCAGTACGGACAGGTCCCCAATCGATGTCTACACCTTC. This codes for CASTDRSPIDVYTF.

This chain uses TRBV5-4 with TRBJ2-3; 16 nucleotides match TRBD2. The trim removed 3 bases at V and 5 bases at J, leaving 3 bases unmatched. The CDR3 is 16 residues long. The germline CDR1 and CDR2 sequences are SGHNT and YYREEE (reference sequence). The CDR3 reads CASSSGLAGGEDTQYF. CDR3 bases: TGTGCCAGCAGCTCGGGACTAGCGGGGGGGGAAGATACGCAGTATTTT.

Points on this clone: The junction and the germline gene differ at one end; a read error may be behind it. The chain is built from TRBV6-1 and TRBJ2-1; TRBD1 aligns across 7 bases. This CDR3 comprises 12 residues. Germline values: CDR1 MNHNS, CDR2 SASEGT. The CDR3 region is CASSATGIDAVF. CDR3 DNA: TGTGCCAGCAGCGCGACAGGGATAGATGCGGTCTTC.

This clone was seen once. The V gene is TRBV15, the J gene TRBJ2-5, with D possibly matching TRBD1 (5 bases). The germline gives CDR1 LNHNV, CDR2 YYDKDF (reference sequence). Between the trimmed V and J ends, which lost 9 bases and 4 bases, there was a span of 15 bases. The CDR3 extends over 13 amino acids. As DNA, the CDR3 is TGTGCCACATATTCCCCCCAGGGAGAGACCCAGTACTTC. It specifies CATYSPQGETQYF.

This clone was observed a few times. The rearrangement uses TRBV4-2 and TRBJ2-5; 8 bases line up with TRBD2. Germline CDR1 reads LGHNA; CDR2 reads YNFKEQ. CDR3 length equals 16 residues. V gave up 0 bases and J gave up 4 bases; unmatched junction bases: 7. In nucleotides, the CDR3 is TGTGCCAGCAGCCAAGAGAACGGGGGGGCCGGAGAGACCCAGTACTTC. This gives the protein CASSQENGGAGETQYF.

This CDR3 is CASSPSGGGTEAFF. In DNA form, the CDR3 reads TGTGCCAGCAGCCCCTCAGGGGGAGGCACTGAAGCTTTCTTT. The chain is built from TRBV7-2 and TRBJ1-1; TRBD1 aligns across 7 bases. V lost 5 bases to trimming and J lost 4 bases; unmatched junction nucleotides: 7. CDR1 SGHTA and CDR2 FQGNSA come from the germline V gene. This CDR3 has 14 amino acids.

The J gene is TRBJ2-7, the V gene TRBV5-5; TRBD1 is a possible D gene (5 bases). V lost 0 bases to trimming and J lost 9 bases, with 16 bases between them. Germline CDR1 reads SGHKS; CDR2 reads YYEKEE (reference sequence). CDR3 length: 14 amino acids. The CDR3 sequence is CASSLAGQERRQYF. The CDR3 nucleotides read TGTGCCAGCAGCTTGGCAGGGCAGGAGCGTCGGCAGTACTTC.

In this sample, this clone turned up once. This chain joins TRBV18 and TRBJ1-1, with D unclear. The V gene lost 1 base and the J gene lost 2 bases, with 8 bases spanning the gap. Germline V CDR1 and CDR2: KGHSH, LQKENI. The length of the CDR3 is 14 residues. The CDR3 protein is CASSPRSENTEAFF. The CDR3 coding sequence is TGTGCCAGCTCACCACGGTCAGAAAACACTGAAGCTTTCTTT.

This rearrangement joins TRBV5-1 to TRBJ1-1; TRBD1 matches at 8 bases. CDR1 SGHRS and CDR2 YFSETQ come from the germline V gene. The length of the CDR3 is 15 residues. V lost 4 bases and J lost 2; bases outside the gene matches: 7. The DNA for the CDR3 is TGCGCCAGCAGCACCGGACAGGGAGAAAACACTGAAGCTTTCTTT. Protein: CASSTGQGENTEAFF.

The V gene is TRBV19, the J gene TRBJ2-7; TRBD1 agrees at 8 bases. Germline lookup yields CDR1 LNHDA and CDR2 SQIVND (reference sequence). The CDR3 sequence is 15 residues long. J lost 2 bases, V lost 5 bases, and 8 bases had no gene match. The CDR3 bases are TGTGCCAGTAGTGGGCAACAGGGGGTAACCTACGAGCAGTACTTC. Residues: CASSGQQGVTYEQYF.

CDR3 coding DNA: TGTGCCAGCAGCCCCGGGACAGCTGGAAACACCATATATTTT. Protein product: CASSPGTAGNTIYF. The rearrangement joins TRBV27 to TRBJ1-3; 7 positions match TRBD1. The CDR3 length is 14 residues. Germline V gene sequence: CDR1 MNHEY, CDR2 SMNVEV (reference sequence). V dropped 6 bases and J dropped 2; count of bases not matched to a gene: 4.

CDR3 protein: CAIAAGTGGLDEQFF. The CDR3 coding sequence is TGTGCCATCGCTGCCGGGACAGGGGGCCTCGATGAGCAGTTCTTC. This sequence joins TRBV10-3 and TRBJ2-1, with TRBD1 matching 12 bases. Germline CDR1 reads ENHRY; CDR2 reads SYGVKD. The V gene end was trimmed by 8 bases and the J gene end by 8 bases; junction bases not matched to a gene: 10. The CDR3 is 15 amino acids.

The chain carries TRBV7-7 and TRBJ1-3; 7 bases are a match to TRBD1. Trimming at V came to 5 bases and at J to 4 bases, leaving 2 bases not matched to a gene. Germline V gives CDR1 SSHAT, CDR2 FNYEAQ (reference sequence). There are 13 residues in the CDR3. The CDR3 coding sequence is TGTGCCAGCAGCCCGGACAGGGGAAACACCATATATTTT. It specifies CASSPDRGNTIYF. Filled out from reference TRBV7-7 and TRBJ1-3, the complete variable domain reads GAGVSQSPRYKVTKRGQDVTLRCDPISSHATLYWYQQALGQGPEFLTYFNYEAQPDKSGLPSDRFSAERPEGSISTLTIQRTEQRDSAMYRCASSPDRGNTIYFGEGSWLTVV.

The chain links TRBV2 to TRBJ1-1, with D perhaps TRBD1 (5 bases). The CDR3 contains 14 residues. Trimming took off 6 bases at V and 2 bases at J, with 13 bases between the two ends. In germline, CDR1 is SNHLY, CDR2 FYNNEI. In DNA, the CDR3 is TGTGCCAGCAGCCCCTTGGGGGGTAACACTGAAGCTTTCTTT. It translates to CASSPLGGNTEAFF.